Shown below are 18 T cell receptor beta chains from a single sample sequenced in a study of T cell clonality in common variable immunodeficiency. Clones were read by immunoSEQ multiplex PCR, and TCRdb kept only the in-frame ones, dropping some. The sample has roughly 50,000 clones, none seen only once. Sequenced input: peripheral blood mononuclear cells. These receptors came from a person between 18 and 75 years old in good health.

About this clone itself: With the read ending 3 residues before the CDR3 end, the germline J gene is used to fill in that end. The rearrangement uses TRBV7-9 and TRBJ1-2, with a weak D call TRBD1 (5 bases). CDR1 and CDR2 (germline): SEHNR, FQNEAQ (reference sequence). This CDR3 has 13 residues. Trimming stripped 5 bases from V and 7 bases from J, with 14 bases between. Here the CDR3 reads CASSAERGSGYTF. Incomplete CDR3 DNA: TGTGCCAGCAGCGCGGAGAGGGGAAGTGGC. Variable domain in full (rest from reference TRBV7-9 and TRBJ1-2): DTGVSQNPRHKITKRGQNVTFRCDPISEHNRLYWYRQTLGQGPEFLTYFQNEAQLEKSRLLSDRFSAERPKGSFSTLEIQRTEQGDSAMYLCASSAERGSGYTFGSGTRLTVV.

This clone was seen at least ten times. From the germline J gene comes the end of the CDR3, since the read stops 3 residues before it. V and J are TRBV5-1 and TRBJ1-4; tentative D call: TRBD1 (5 bases). Trimming took 2 bases from V and 2 from J, leaving 10 bases between them. Looked up from germline, CDR1 is SGHRS and CDR2 is YFSETQ. The CDR3 extends over 15 amino acids. The CDR3 spells CASSFGGSTNEKLFF. Partial CDR3 DNA: TGCGCCAGCAGCTTCGGGGGATCGACTAATGAAAAA.

About this clone itself: The DNA ends 3 residues before the CDR3 does, and the rest of the CDR3 is filled in from the germline J gene. The rearrangement links TRBV18 to TRBJ2-2, with TRBD1 matching over 8 bases. The CDR3 sequence is 13 residues long. Germline V CDR1 and CDR2: KGHSH, LQKENI. CDR3 DNA, as far as it was read: TGTGCCAGCTCACCGGACAGGGTGGAAAAG. Translated, it gives CASSPDRVEK. The entire CDR3 reads CASSPDRVEKLFF. Together with reference TRBV18 and TRBJ2-2, the CDR3 gives the full variable domain: NAGVMQNPRHLVRRRGQEARLRCSPMKGHSHVYWYRQLPEEGLKFMVYLQKENIIDESGMPKERFSAEFPKEGPSILRIQQVVRGDSAAYFCASSPDRVEKLFFGEGSRLTVL.

With regard to this clone: Sequencing ends 3 residues short of the CDR3 end; the germline J gene provides the rest. The chain employs TRBV7-9 and TRBJ2-7; D might be TRBD2 (6 bases). The ends were cut back, 5 bases at V and 1 base at J, with 12 bases in the middle. Germline V lookup: CDR1 SEHNR, CDR2 FQNEAQ (reference sequence). The CDR3 runs 14 residues. This chain's CDR3 is CASSPGDGSYEQYF. The CDR3 DNA, read in part, is TGTGCCAGCAGCCCGGGGGACGGATCCTACGAG.

This clone was observed a few times. The CDR3 end lies 3 residues beyond the end of the read and is filled in from the germline J gene. J is TRBJ2-4 and V is TRBV2; D gene unclear. CDR1 is SNHLY and CDR2 is FYNNEI in the germline V gene. CDR3 length equals 13 residues. CDR3 sequence: CASSVELNYGQYF. The CDR3 bases that were read are TGTGCCAGCAGTGTGGAACTTAACTATGGT.

In this sample, this clone turned up many times. From the germline J gene comes the end of the CDR3, since the read stops 3 residues before it. The genes are TRBV29-1 and TRBJ2-5; a weak D match, TRBD2 (5 bases). The CDR3 runs 14 residues. The germline V gene has CDR1 SQVTM and CDR2 ANQGSEA. CDR3 DNA, as far as it was read: TGCAAGCTTCATCTCAGGACCTGCGGGGAGACC. Encoded protein: CKLHLRTCGET. The whole CDR3 protein reads CKLHLRTCGETQYF.

This clone was recorded at least ten times. Sequencing ends 3 residues short of the CDR3 end; the germline J gene provides the rest. Other DNA sequences in the sample encode the same CDR3. V gene TRBV5-6 combines with J gene TRBJ2-1, with TRBD2 matching over 8 bases. The ends lost 2 bases at V and 4 bases at J; junction bases unmatched: 2. The germline V gene encodes CDR1 SGHDT and CDR2 YYEEEE. The CDR3 length is 14 residues. CDR3 bases read: TGTGCCAGCAGCTTAGCGGGAGCGTACAATGAG. Its protein is CASSLAGAYNE. Given in full, the CDR3 is CASSLAGAYNEQFF. The variable domain in full, completed from reference TRBV5-6 and TRBJ2-1, reads DAGVTQSPTHLIKTRGQQVTLRCSPKSGHDTVSWYQQALGQGPQFIFQYYEEEERQRGNFPDRFSGHQFPNYSSELNVNALLLGDSALYLCASSLAGAYNEQFFGPGTRLTVL.

This clone was recorded many times. The CDR3 extends 3 residues past the end of the read, so its final part is completed from the germline J gene. This chain connects TRBV11-2 to TRBJ2-2; 7 bases are shared with TRBD1. CDR1 is SGHAT and CDR2 is FQNNGV in the germline V gene. Trimming removed 5 bases from V and 4 bases from J; junction bases left unmatched: 7. The CDR3 has 15 residues. CDR3 residues: CASSKAQGPTGELFF. The CDR3 bases that were read are TGTGCCAGCAGCAAAGCACAGGGGCCCACCGGGGAG.

This clone was found many times. This CDR3 reads CAWSRGSYNEQFF. The CDR3 bases that were read are TGTGCCTGGAGTAGGGGGTCCTACAATGAG. The V and J genes are TRBV30 and TRBJ2-1, with D possibly being TRBD1 (6 bases). The read halts 3 residues ahead of the CDR3 end, with the missing end drawn from the germline J gene. The CDR3 consists of 13 residues. The V gene lost 2 bases and the J gene lost 1 base, with 6 bases spanning the gap. Germline-derived CDR1 and CDR2 are GTSNPN and SVGIG (reference sequence).

This clone was counted at least ten times. The read falls 3 residues short of the CDR3 end, and the missing part is taken from the germline J gene. The J gene is TRBJ1-2, the V gene TRBV11-2, with 10 bases matching TRBD1. Germline CDR1 is SGHAT and CDR2 is FQNNGV. The CDR3 is 14 residues long. With V trimmed by 8 bases and J by 1 base, 4 bases remained unmatched. The CDR3 bases that were read are TGTGCCAGCGCTTGGACAGGGGGTAACTATGGC. It yields the protein CASAWTGGNYG. The entire CDR3 protein is CASAWTGGNYGYTF. Variable domain in full (rest from reference TRBV11-2 and TRBJ1-2): EAGVAQSPRYKIIEKRQSVAFWCNPISGHATLYWYQQILGQGPKLLIQFQNNGVVDDSQLPKDRFSAERLKGVDSTLKIQPAKLEDSAVYLCASAWTGGNYGYTFGSGTRLTVV.

This clone was seen at least ten times. The read terminates 3 residues ahead of where the CDR3 ends, so the germline J gene completes it. The V call is TRBV6-2 or TRBV6-3, the J call TRBJ2-7; D not resolved. This CDR3 has 11 residues. The germline V and J ends were trimmed by 4 bases and 3 bases, with 4 bases remaining between them. The germline V gene encodes CDR1 MNHEY and CDR2 SVGEGT. The CDR3 is CASSSIYEQYF. The CDR3 DNA, read in part, is TGTGCCAGCAGTTCCATCTACGAG.

Ten or more counts support this clone. The read finishes 3 residues shy of the CDR3 end, and the germline J gene is used to complete it. J is TRBJ1-1 and V is TRBV5-1, with D possibly matching TRBD1 (6 bases). This CDR3 region has 14 residues. V lost 4 bases and J lost 1, with 11 bases in between. CDR1 SGHRS and CDR2 YFSETQ come from the germline V gene. The CDR3 protein is CASSPRQANTEAFF. The part of the CDR3 DNA that was read is TGCGCCAGCAGCCCAAGACAGGCGAACACTGAA.

This clone showed up many times. The CDR3 goes on 3 residues after the read ends, and that part is filled in from the germline J gene. The V and J genes are TRBV20-1 and TRBJ2-1; D possibly corresponds to TRBD2 (5 bases). CDR1 DFQATT and CDR2 SNEGSKA come from the germline V gene (reference sequence). V shed 3 bases and J shed 5 bases, with 26 bases lying between them. The length of the CDR3 is 18 residues. Incomplete CDR3 DNA: TGCAGTGCTAGTTTGACTACGTTCTGGAACCCCACCAACAATGAG. This codes for CSASLTTFWNPTNNE. The CDR3 reads in full as CSASLTTFWNPTNNEQFF.

This clone was recorded at least ten times. The read finishes 3 residues shy of the CDR3 end, and the germline J gene is used to complete it. The rearrangement links TRBV30 to TRBJ1-1; D may be TRBD1 (5 bases). The CDR3 runs 14 residues. From germline, CDR1 is GTSNPN and CDR2 SVGIG (reference sequence). Trimming took off 8 bases at V and 2 bases at J, with 18 bases between the two ends. The CDR3 sequence is CALGGRGDNTEAFF. The CDR3 DNA, read in part, is TGTGCCCTCGGGGGAAGGGGCGACAACACTGAA.

At least ten counts were recorded for this clone. Read data end 3 residues before the CDR3 end; the end is taken from the germline J gene. The chain links TRBV12-5 to TRBJ2-1; 12 bases are shared with TRBD2. Germline V gene data show CDR1 as LGHNT and CDR2 as FRNRAP. The CDR3 is 18 amino acids. V shed 2 bases, J shed 0 bases, and the junction held 5 bases outside the gene matches. CDR3 bases read: TGTGCTAGTGGTTTGATACTAGCGGGAGGTAGCTCCTACAATGAG. Translation gives CASGLILAGGSSYNE. The whole CDR3 protein reads CASGLILAGGSSYNEQFF.

This clone has at least ten counts. Read data end 3 residues before the CDR3 end; the end is taken from the germline J gene. V is TRBV5-1 and J is TRBJ1-4, with 7 bases that match TRBD1. Germline CDR1 and CDR2: SGHRS and YFSETQ. There are 14 residues in the CDR3. J was trimmed by 8 bases and V by 2 bases; bases with no gene match: 6. Incomplete CDR3 DNA: TGCGCCAGCAGCTTCCTCTCAGGGGGGGAAAAA. Translated, it gives CASSFLSGGEK. The CDR3 as a whole reads CASSFLSGGEKLFF.

This clone was observed at least ten times. The CDR3 end falls 3 residues outside the read, so it is completed with the germline J gene. The chain carries TRBV5-1 and TRBJ2-5; D is unclear. V lost 1 base and J lost 1, with 5 bases in between. Germline CDR1 SGHRS, CDR2 YFSETQ. CDR3 size: 13 residues. The part of the CDR3 DNA that was read is TGCGCCAGCAGCTTGTCGGTCCAAGAGACC. Its translation is CASSLSVQET. The whole CDR3 sequence is CASSLSVQETQYF.

This clone was seen repeatedly, ten times or more. The read comes to an end 3 residues before the CDR3 does, leaving the germline J gene to fill in the end. The J gene is TRBJ1-1, the V gene TRBV19; 7 bases match TRBD1. There are 15 residues in the CDR3. V lost 8 bases and J lost 6; bases outside the gene matches: 15. Germline V gene sequence: CDR1 LNHDA, CDR2 SQIVND (reference sequence). The DNA read from the CDR3 is TGTGCCAGTTCAAGGGGGCCGTCCTTAAACGCTGAA. Amino acid sequence: CASSRGPSLNAE. Given in full, the CDR3 is CASSRGPSLNAEAFF.